Sequencing of this TCR beta chain was carried out in a study of cytomegalovirus exposure and HLA in healthy donors (TCRdb year 2017). With regard to the full study: An earlier analysis of roughly 630 of the donors reported more than 250 Gb of sequence data and some 100 million unique TCR beta sequences from about 180 million T cells. The number of typed donors differed by locus: 629-630 for A, B, C, DRB1 and DQB1; approximately 520 for DQA1; over 600 for DPA1; and some 450 for DPB1. Of the 350 to 450 genotyped donors, 75% to 85% were placed in the genetic ancestry cluster associated with self-reported Caucasian donors. In an earlier analysis of 587 of the donors, high-throughput TCR beta sequencing was used to judge whether each TCR beta V gene segment behaved as functional or pseudogenic. An early release covering about 600 HLA-typed donors comprised 300 to 350 gigabases of sequencing data and roughly 86 million unique TCR sequences. All discovery cohort repertoires had been generated using a single sequencing platform. HLA typing included class I and class II loci at four-digit resolution. Donor age, sex, ethnicity and CMV serostatus were collected together with the repertoire data. A separate validation cohort of over 95 different subjects was used in addition to the 666-subject first cohort. About 5 DR-DQ haplotypes were handled as single units for association and clustering, since linkage in the cohort was strong. Among around 400 genotyped donors of the cohort, an average of roughly 230,000 unique TCR beta nucleotide sequences was sequenced per donor, of which 15% to 20% were non-productive. The study profiled the T cell repertoires of fewer than 850 subjects by immunosequencing and related them to cytomegalovirus serostatus. The study aimed to test whether signatures of past pathogen exposure could be identified by cataloging public T cell receptors. The study combined high-throughput TCR immunosequencing, statistical association of individual TCRs with disease status, and machine learning to predict cytomegalovirus infection status. In the later analysis, no new phenotypic data were used to find candidate immune exposures; instead, reliance was placed on TCR beta sequences and their occurrence across donors. To study patterns of TCR occurrence, a later analysis re-analyzed previously published TCR beta repertoires from 500 to 850 donors and added high-resolution HLA genotyping. A later genetic analysis took genome-wide SNP genotypes for about 60% of the roughly 670 donors and used that subset as a discovery cohort. Broad study findings and their caveats: The study gave a list of 150 to 200 TCR beta chains associated with cytomegalovirus. Because counts were too low, seventeen rarely observed V segments, including chromosome 9 orphons, were excluded from the earlier analysis of several hundred of the donors. A cluster of highly shared sequence variants was judged likely to be a technical artifact of the sequencing pipeline. In a later analysis, TCR association rates were found to vary across HLA loci, with the most associated TCRs seen for DRB1 alleles and the fewest for HLA-C alleles. A later analysis reported that several top co-occurrence clusters appeared linked to parvovirus B19, influenza, CMV and Epstein-Barr virus. This cohort had only TCR beta chains sequenced, and the lack of alpha or paired-chain data limited which features could be detected. Broadly in line with IMGT annotations, most TCR beta V segments showed up in productive rearrangements about 90% or about 30% of the time in an earlier analysis of around 550 of the donors. In vitro tests confirmed that three of the cytomegalovirus-associated TCR beta chains recognize cytomegalovirus antigens. Because some donors lacked HLA typing at each locus, the association tests relied only on the typed subset. Compared with equally common non-associated chains, HLA-associated TCR beta chains in a later analysis were more clonally expanded and had lower generation probabilities. An association between a missense DCLRE1C variant and V-gene and J-gene trimming of TCR beta chains was found in a later genetic analysis and replicated in an independent cohort. Most TCR sequences were observed very rarely across donors, whereas some public TCRs were present in many individuals. Roughly uniform sequencing depth across donors was assumed in presence/absence analyses, although this assumption may not hold. A further reported finding was that TCR beta sequences accurately predicted the HLA-A and HLA-B alleles for most subjects in the first cohort. According to a later analysis, most CMV-associated TCR beta chains appeared to be HLA-restricted, and the HLA associations seemed to be driven largely by CMV exposure. It was suggested by the authors that the approach could potentially be generalized to other disease states and immunological phenotypes. Because the 87-base-pair reads could not distinguish some IMGT-functional V segments, including TRBV6-2 and TRBV6-3, those segments were excluded. In a later analysis, 16,951 TCR beta sequences were associated with specific HLA alleles at a false discovery rate of 0.05. When HLA alleles, especially DR and DQ, strongly co-occurred, attributing TCR associations to individual alleles was difficult. In both the original and validation cohorts, the classifier was reported to diagnose cytomegalovirus status with high specificity and sensitivity. According to a later genetic analysis, donors in an Asian-associated ancestry cluster had fewer N-insertions in productive TCRs than the approximately 670-donor mean. Linkage disequilibrium might explain the correlated functional status among segregating V segments, but an unknown experimental factor could not be ruled out. CMV serostatus was the only immune exposure information available for the cohort.

The library was built by means of the immunoSEQ multiplex PCR assay. For the multiplex PCR, a mixture combining 60 forward primers for TCR Vbeta segments and 13 reverse primers for TCR Jbeta segments was used. The CDR3 region of rearranged TCR beta genes was amplified from genomic DNA by a multiplex PCR assay. Amplified TCR beta libraries were sequenced as 87-base-pair reads on the Illumina HiSeq System. Regarding the original processing steps: A later analysis tallied tens of millions of unique TCR beta chains across the roughly 610 repertoires, and around 10 million of those chains were shared by two or more donors. To remove PCR and sequencing errors, raw reads were error-corrected and collapsed into unique sequences using a nearest-neighbor algorithm that merged closely related sequences. To assign V, D and J gene segments, CDR3 sequences were aligned to IMGT reference sequences. For a sequence to be retained, a match of at least six nucleotides was required to both a V gene segment and a J gene segment. A rearrangement was called productive if the CDR3 had no stop codons and remained in frame with V and J, and every other rearrangement was called non-productive. CDR3 was defined by IMGT convention, running from the second conserved V-encoded cysteine to the conserved J-encoded phenylalanine. The earlier analysis of 500 to 650 of the donors excluded any sequence lacking an unambiguous match to a single V gene segment. In an earlier analysis of some 590 of the donors, V segments were called functional above 56.7% productive rearrangements and were called segregating when the between-donor standard deviation exceeded 5%. A statistical classification framework was built for diagnosing cytomegalovirus status from the catalog of TCR beta chain sequences. A later analysis assigned V and J genes by comparing TCR nucleotide sequences with IMGT/GENE-DB human TR gene sequences. Using the TCRdist pipeline, a later analysis assigned CDR3 sequences along with most-parsimonious VDJ recombination scenarios. In a later analysis, each TCR beta chain was defined by its CDR3 amino acid sequence together with its V-gene family, and reads lacking a unique V-gene family were excluded. In a later analysis, around 600 highly shared, low-generation-probability nucleotide sequences were removed to address suspected cross-contamination and a sequencing artifact. A later analysis calculated a clonal expansion index for each public chain from normalized within-repertoire ranks of inferred template counts. In a later analysis, generation probabilities were computed using a VDJ recombination model fitted to out-of-frame rearrangements, and the results were checked against IGoR. A later analysis scored TCR-TCR, TCR-HLA and TCR-CMV co-occurrence with hypergeometric tests, applying a repertoire-size bias correction to TCR pairs. In a later analysis, false discovery rates were estimated by permuting HLA or CMV assignments 20 times. A later analysis grouped co-occurring TCRs with DBSCAN, adding TCRdist sequence similarity when clustering within HLA-allele-positive subsets. Repertoires with fewer than 30,000 or more than 120,000 public chains were left out of co-occurrence clustering, as were a few repertoires with anomalous nucleotide sharing. This is the immuneACCESS table as TCRdb keeps it, with only in-frame sequences that have V and J called. A part of the clones is gone; compared with another copy, unresolved V genes explain less than half, and the rest is unexplained. V and J calls and clone size are as listed in that table; D and trimming were resolved from the DNA. The sample contains 80,000 to 100,000 clones, about 81% of them found a single time. The ten biggest clones cover approximately 1.4% of the sample.

Concerning this clone: There is no known antigen for this receptor. Per-base qualities were not stored, and no clone one base away is much larger.

The cohort was made up of 500 to 850 healthy bone marrow donors. Cohort members were all nominally healthy when sampled, although unrecorded immune exposures were likely present. The donor tested CMV seronegative and was one of the 352 seronegative cohort members. A peripheral blood sample was provided by each donor, and peripheral blood mononuclear cells were used for TCR beta sequencing. Genomic DNA was extracted from the blood cell samples with the Qiagen DNeasy Blood Extraction Kit. Relative to germline, V is 2 bases shorter and J is 2 bases shorter, with 4 bases between their ends. CDR1 MNHNS and CDR2 SASEGT are derived from the germline V gene. The CDR3 sequence holds 13 residues, the cysteine and phenylalanine included. The CDR3 DNA has 39 bases and is translated from base 1.

The source is a man aged 40-49 years in good health and CMV-seronegative. Sequenced input: PBMCs. Here the chain combines TRBV6-1 and TRBJ1-5, with no D gene named confidently. The sequence in DNA is TGTGCCAGCAGTGAAACGGGCAATCAGCCCCAGCATTTT. It translates to CASSETGNQPQHF.